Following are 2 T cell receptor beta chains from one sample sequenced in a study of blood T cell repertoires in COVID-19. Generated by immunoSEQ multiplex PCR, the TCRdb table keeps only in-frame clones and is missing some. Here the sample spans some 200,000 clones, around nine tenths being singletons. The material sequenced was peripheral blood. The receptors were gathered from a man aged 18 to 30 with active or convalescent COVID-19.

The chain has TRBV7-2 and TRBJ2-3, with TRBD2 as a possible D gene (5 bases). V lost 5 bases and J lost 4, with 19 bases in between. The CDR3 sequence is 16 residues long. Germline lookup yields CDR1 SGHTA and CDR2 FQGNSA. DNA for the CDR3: TGTGCCAGCAGCCCCCGACTCCTATCCGGGGCAGATACGCAGTATTTT. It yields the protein CASSPRLLSGADTQYF.

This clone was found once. The CDR3: CASRRTGGGSGYTF. The CDR3 region has the DNA TGTGCCAGTAGACGAACAGGGGGAGGGTCGGGCTACACCTTC. This rearrangement joins TRBV19 to TRBJ1-2; TRBD1 matches 8 bases. The V and J ends lost 6 bases and 8 bases, in that order; junction bases with no gene match: 11. Germline V gene sequence: CDR1 LNHDA, CDR2 SQIVND (reference sequence). The CDR3 length is 14 residues.